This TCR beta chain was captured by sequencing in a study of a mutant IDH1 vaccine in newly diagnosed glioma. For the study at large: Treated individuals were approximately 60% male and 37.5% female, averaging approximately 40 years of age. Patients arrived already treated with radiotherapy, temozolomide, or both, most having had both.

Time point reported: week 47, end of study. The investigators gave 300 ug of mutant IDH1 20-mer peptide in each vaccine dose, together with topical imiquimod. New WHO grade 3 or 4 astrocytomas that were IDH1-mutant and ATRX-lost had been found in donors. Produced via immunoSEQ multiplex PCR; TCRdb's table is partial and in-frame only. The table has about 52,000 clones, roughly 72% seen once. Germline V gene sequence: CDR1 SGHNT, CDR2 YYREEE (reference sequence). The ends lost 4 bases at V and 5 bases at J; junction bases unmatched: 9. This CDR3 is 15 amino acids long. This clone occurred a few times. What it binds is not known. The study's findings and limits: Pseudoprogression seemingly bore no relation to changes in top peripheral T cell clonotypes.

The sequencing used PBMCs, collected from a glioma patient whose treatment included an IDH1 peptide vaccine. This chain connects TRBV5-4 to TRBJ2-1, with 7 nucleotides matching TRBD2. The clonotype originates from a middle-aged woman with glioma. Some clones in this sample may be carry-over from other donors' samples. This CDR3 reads CASSLWTRYHNEQFF. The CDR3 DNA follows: TGTGCCAGCAGCCTCTGGACTAGGTACCACAATGAGCAGTTCTTC.